This TCR beta chain was sequenced during a study of cytomegalovirus exposure and HLA in healthy donors. The PCR ran on 60 Vbeta and 13 Jbeta primers. Measured with immunoSEQ multiplex PCR; TCRdb has only the in-frame clones, and not every one. The sample consists of some 140,000 clones, 79% of them appearing once. The clonotype was recovered from a man aged 35 to 55 in good health and CMV-seropositive. The sample consisted of PBMCs.

DNA for the CDR3: TGCGCCAGCAGCCACCCAACCGGGACAAGAGAGGGAGGAAACACCATATATTTT. Translated: CASSHPTGTREGGNTIYF. The rearrangement joins TRBV5-1 to TRBJ1-3; weak D call: TRBD1 (6 bases). Trimming cost V 4 bases and J 4 bases, with 24 bases left between them. This CDR3 has 18 residues. Per the germline V gene, CDR1 is SGHRS and CDR2 is YFSETQ.